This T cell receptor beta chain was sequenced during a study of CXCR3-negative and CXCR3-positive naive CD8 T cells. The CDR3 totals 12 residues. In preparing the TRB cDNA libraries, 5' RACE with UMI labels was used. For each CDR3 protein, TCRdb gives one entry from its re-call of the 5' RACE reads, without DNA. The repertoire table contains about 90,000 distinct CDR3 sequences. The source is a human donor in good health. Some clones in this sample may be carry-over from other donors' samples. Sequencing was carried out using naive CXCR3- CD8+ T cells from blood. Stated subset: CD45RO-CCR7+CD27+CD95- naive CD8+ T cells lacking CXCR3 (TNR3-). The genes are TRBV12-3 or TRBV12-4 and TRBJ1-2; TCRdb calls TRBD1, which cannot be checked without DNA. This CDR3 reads CASTLGGYGYTF.